This is a list of T cell receptor beta chains from one sample in a study of shared clonotypes between healthy human individuals. Sequencing was performed with immunoSEQ multiplex PCR; in TCRdb, only in-frame clones are kept and a portion is missing. The sample holds 2.3 million or so clones, 80% to 95% seen once. Source material: naive CD4+ T cells from PBMCs. These receptors all come from a man aged 18-30 years in good health. Some clones in this sample may be carry-over from other donors' samples. Each CDR3 is given with its conserved first and last residue. D genes are given only for firm matches. Size is stated for part of the rows, as once, few or many counts, or as a class when the clone is expanded.

size	J	D	V	DNA	CDR3
.	TRBJ2-3	.	TRBV5-1	TGCGCCAGCAGCTTGTCCCCGGGGGGCACAGATACGCAGTATTTT	CASSLSPGGTDTQYF
.	TRBJ2-2	.	TRBV28	TGTGCCAGCAGTTTGGGATCCGCAGGGCGCACCGGGGAGCTGTTTTTT	CASSLGSAGRTGELFF
.	TRBJ2-7	.	TRBV5-5	TGTGCCAGCAGCCAGGGGCCCCGGTCTATCTCCTACGAGCAGTACTTC	CASSQGPRSISYEQYF
once	TRBJ2-7	TRBD2	TRBV10-3	TGTGCCATTGGGCCTAGCGGGAGTTTGGGCGAGCAGTACTTC	CAIGPSGSLGEQYF
.	TRBJ2-5	.	TRBV5-4	TGTGCCAGCAGCAACCAGGGGTTGGGGGAGACCCAGTACTTC	CASSNQGLGETQYF
.	TRBJ2-3	TRBD1	TRBV28	TGTGCCAGCAGCCGACAGGGGGCCGGCGATACGCAGTATTTT	CASSRQGAGDTQYF
once	TRBJ1-3	TRBD1	TRBV9	TGTGCCAGCAGCGCGACAGGGTCTGGAAACACCATATATTTT	CASSATGSGNTIYF
.	TRBJ1-2	.	TRBV28	TGTGCCAGCTTCGACGCCACTAACTATGGCTACACCTTC	CASFDATNYGYTF
.	TRBJ1-3	.	TRBV5-1	TGCGCCAGCAGCCCGGGGACTGGTGGAAACACCATATATTTT	CASSPGTGGNTIYF
.	TRBJ2-5	.	TRBV21-1	TGTGCCAGCAGCAAAGTGCCAGGGGACTGGTACCAAGAGACCCAGTACTTC	CASSKVPGDWYQETQYF
.	TRBJ2-3	TRBD2	TRBV5-5	TGTGCCAGCAGCACGGGGGGAACAGATACGCAGTATTTT	CASSTGGTDTQYF
.	TRBJ1-4	.	TRBV6-1	TGTGCCAGCAGTGAAGCAGGCCGGGGATTTTATAGGGCTAATGAAAAACTGTTTTTT	CASSEAGRGFYRANEKLFF
.	TRBJ1-2	.	TRBV6-1	TGTGCCAGCAGTGAAGGCCCAGGTTTCTATGGCTACACCTTC	CASSEGPGFYGYTF
.	TRBJ1-2	.	TRBV28	TGTGCCAGCAGTATAGGGGAGGGTGGCTACACCTTC	CASSIGEGGYTF
.	TRBJ2-3	TRBD2	TRBV29-1	TGCAGCGTTGGGACTAGCGGGAGGGCAGATACGCAGTATTTT	CSVGTSGRADTQYF
.	TRBJ2-7	TRBD2	TRBV5-1	TGCGCCAGCACCCCTTCCGGGGGGGGGCCCTACGAGCAGTACTTC	CASTPSGGGPYEQYF
.	TRBJ1-6	.	TRBV11-2	TGTGCCAGCAGCCCTGCGGGCTATGATTCACCCCTCCACTTT	CASSPAGYDSPLHF
.	TRBJ2-5	.	TRBV7-9	TGTGCCAGCAGCTTACGGCGGGTCCAAGAGACCCAGTACTTC	CASSLRRVQETQYF
.	TRBJ2-1	.	TRBV2	TGTGCCAGCAGAGCGGAAAACAATGAGCAGTTCTTC	CASRAENNEQFF
.	TRBJ1-3	TRBD1	TRBV15	TGTGCCACCAGCGGCGGGACAGGGGGCAGTGGAAACACCATATATTTT	CATSGGTGGSGNTIYF
.	TRBJ1-1	.	TRBV6-5	TGTGCCAGCAGTTATTCAGTTAACACTGAAGCTTTCTTT	CASSYSVNTEAFF
.	TRBJ1-2	.	TRBV6-5	TGTGCCAGCACCCAGGGTATTGGCTACACCTTC	CASTQGIGYTF
.	TRBJ1-2	.	TRBV2	TGTGCCAGCACTGGGTCTTTCAGCGCCTATGGCTACACCTTC	CASTGSFSAYGYTF
.	TRBJ2-7	TRBD2	TRBV4-1	TGCGCCAGCAGCCCGGGCGGACTAGCGGGATGGTACGAGCAGTACTTC	CASSPGGLAGWYEQYF
once	TRBJ1-3	.	TRBV7-2	TGTGCCAGCAGCTTAGGGGGGGGCACTGGAAACACCATATATTTT	CASSLGGGTGNTIYF
.	TRBJ2-3	TRBD2	TRBV30	TGTGCCTGGAGTGTATTATTAGGAGGTAGCGGGAGGGCCGGTACGCAGTATTTT	CAWSVLLGGSGRAGTQYF
.	TRBJ2-7	TRBD2	TRBV29-1	TGCAGCGTTGAATTACTAGCGGGAGCCAGCGAGCAGTACTTC	CSVELLAGASEQYF
once	TRBJ2-4	.	TRBV5-1	TGCGCCAGCAGCTTGTCTGGCGGTAAAAACATTCAGTACTTC	CASSLSGGKNIQYF
.	TRBJ2-2	TRBD2	TRBV5-6	TGTGCCAGCAGCCCTTGGACTAGTTGGGCCACCGGGGAGCTGTTTTTT	CASSPWTSWATGELFF